The rows below give T cell receptor beta chains drawn from one sample of a study of cytotoxic CD8 clonotypes in ibrutinib-treated CLL. Clones were sequenced by immunoSEQ multiplex PCR, and TCRdb holds only the in-frame ones, with some missing. Of over 95,000 clones in the sample, approximately 58% were seen once. The source was PBMCs, collected after 24 months of ibrutinib treatment. Receptor source: a human donor with chronic lymphocytic leukemia. Both conserved end residues are part of each CDR3. Each record gives: V gene, clone size, J gene, D gene, CDR3 protein, CDR3 DNA. The D gene is left open where the match is weak. A clone size is listed for some rows: how often the clone was seen (once, few, many), or a class if it is expanded.

>TRBV6-6|NA|TRBJ2-1|NA
CASSQGGSSYNEQFF
TGTGCCAGCAGCCAAGGGGGGAGCTCCTACAATGAGCAGTTCTTC
>TRBV28|NA|TRBJ1-2|NA
CASSSLGGANYGYTF
TGTGCCAGCAGTTCTCTTGGTGGGGCTAACTATGGCTACACCTTC
>TRBV5-1|NA|TRBJ2-7|NA
CASSFYQAAGPAYEQYF
TGCGCCAGCAGCTTCTACCAGGCGGCCGGTCCGGCCTACGAGCAGTACTTT
>TRBV6-6|NA|TRBJ1-3|NA
CASSYRVSGNTIYF
TGTGCCAGCAGTTACAGGGTCTCCGGAAACACCATATATTTT
>TRBV5-1|NA|TRBJ1-5|TRBD1
CASSLTGEGNQPQHF
TGCGCCAGCAGCTTGACAGGGGAAGGCAATCAGCCCCAGCATTTT
>TRBV27|few|TRBJ1-2|NA
CASSLSRTSYGYTF
TGTGCCAGCAGTTTATCACGGACCAGTTATGGCTACACCTTC
>TRBV7-6|few|TRBJ1-6|NA
CASSLVGNKGSPLHF
TGTGCCAGCAGCTTAGTTGGCAACAAAGGTTCACCCCTCCACTTT
>TRBV29-1|NA|TRBJ1-1|NA
CSALSPASEAFF
TGCAGCGCCCTAAGTCCAGCAAGTGAAGCTTTCTTT
>TRBV30|few|TRBJ2-7|NA
CAWMGVLGLHEQYF
TGTGCCTGGATGGGGGTACTCGGGCTCCACGAGCAGTACTTC
>TRBV29-1|NA|TRBJ1-1|NA
CSAGLAGGNTEAFF
TGCAGCGCCGGTCTGGCAGGAGGGAACACTGAAGCTTTCTTT
>TRBV5-1|once|TRBJ1-1|NA
CASSLFVSPNTEAFF
TGCGCCAGCAGCTTGTTCGTGAGTCCGAACACTGAAGCTTTCTTT
>TRBV25-1|few|TRBJ2-7|NA
CASRPGTGFYEQYF
TGTGCCAGCAGGCCAGGGACCGGATTTTACGAGCAGTACTTC
>TRBV30|NA|TRBJ2-1|NA
CAWIDRWGLEQFF
TGTGCCTGGATAGATCGTTGGGGCCTAGAGCAGTTCTTC
>TRBV5-6|NA|TRBJ1-6|NA
CASSPLRDSPLHF
TGTGCCAGCAGCCCGCTAAGAGATTCACCCCTCCACTTT
>TRBV5-1|few|TRBJ2-1|TRBD2
CASSFRLAKDEQFF
TGCGCCAGCAGCTTTAGACTAGCGAAGGATGAGCAGTTCTTC
>TRBV28|NA|TRBJ2-2|NA
CASSSGARAAGELFF
TGTGCCAGCAGCTCGGGGGCGAGGGCCGCCGGGGAGCTGTTTTTT
>TRBV5-5|NA|TRBJ2-7|TRBD1
CASSLDGTGGEEQYF
TGTGCCAGCAGCTTAGACGGGACAGGGGGCGAGGAGCAGTACTTC
>TRBV4-1|NA|TRBJ1-1|TRBD1
CASSQLDRVTEAFF
TGCGCCAGCAGCCAATTGGACAGGGTCACTGAAGCTTTCTTT
>TRBV4-2|NA|TRBJ2-2|NA
CASSLKRDTGELFF
TGTGCCAGCAGCCTAAAAAGGGACACCGGGGAGCTGTTTTTT
>TRBV6-1|NA|TRBJ2-7|NA
CASSELRAPSGLRSNEQYF
TGTGCCAGCAGTGAACTCCGAGCCCCCTCAGGGCTAAGGTCTAACGAGCAGTACTTC
>TRBV19|NA|TRBJ2-2|NA
CASSIQNTGELFF
TGTGCCAGTAGTATTCAGAACACCGGGGAGCTGTTTTTT
>TRBV5-1|NA|TRBJ1-1|NA
CASSLESGAMNTEAFF
TGCGCCAGCAGCTTGGAAAGCGGGGCCATGAACACTGAAGCTTTCTTT
>TRBV28|NA|TRBJ2-6|TRBD1
CASSEYRGSGANVLTF
TGTGCCAGCAGTGAATACAGGGGCTCCGGGGCCAACGTCCTGACTTTC
>TRBV15|NA|TRBJ1-1|NA
CATKPSGIAEAFF
TGTGCCACCAAACCCTCCGGCATCGCTGAAGCTTTCTTT
>TRBV2|NA|TRBJ2-3|NA
CASSEERAAGTDTQYF
TGTGCCAGCAGTGAAGAAAGGGCCGCAGGGACAGATACGCAGTATTTT
>TRBV20-1|few|TRBJ2-7|NA
CSASFDYEQYF
TGCAGTGCTAGCTTCGACTACGAGCAGTACTTC
>TRBV5-6|NA|TRBJ2-7|TRBD1
CASSLGTGFREQYF
TGTGCCAGCAGCTTGGGGACAGGTTTCCGCGAGCAGTACTTC
>TRBV6-1|NA|TRBJ1-1|NA
CASSPLETVEAFF
TGTGCCAGCAGCCCCCTTGAGACAGTCGAAGCTTTCTTT
>TRBV2|NA|TRBJ1-2|TRBD1
CASRETGTAYGYTF
TGTGCCAGCAGAGAGACCGGGACAGCCTATGGCTACACCTTC
>TRBV7-8|many|TRBJ1-5|NA
CASSTLGTGGNQPQHF
TGTGCCAGCAGCACCTTAGGCACAGGTGGAAATCAGCCCCAGCATTTT
>TRBV25-1|few|TRBJ2-1|NA
CASKGLREQFF
TGTGCCAGCAAGGGGTTACGCGAGCAGTTCTTC
>TRBV18|few|TRBJ2-7|NA
CASSPGGYEQYF
TGTGCCAGCTCACCAGGGGGCTACGAGCAGTACTTC
>TRBV28|NA|TRBJ1-1|NA
CATKNLDTEAFF
TGTGCCACCAAGAATCTAGACACTGAAGCTTTCTTT
>TRBV5-1|NA|TRBJ2-1|NA
CASSEPEGAGNEQFF
TGCGCCAGCAGCGAACCGGAGGGGGCCGGGAATGAGCAGTTCTTC
>TRBV7-3|NA|TRBJ2-2|TRBD2
CASSPQLAGVATGELFF
TGTGCCAGCAGCCCACAACTAGCGGGGGTCGCCACCGGGGAGCTGTTTTTT
>TRBV28|few|TRBJ2-3|TRBD1
CASSPSITGASTDTQYF
TGTGCCAGCAGTCCTAGTATTACAGGGGCAAGCACAGATACGCAGTATTTT
>TRBV5-4|NA|TRBJ1-2|NA
CASRTTRGGYGYTF
TGTGCCAGCAGGACTACAAGGGGAGGCTATGGCTACACCTTC
>TRBV10-3|NA|TRBJ2-3|NA
CAGKVAATDTQYF
TGTGCCGGCAAGGTAGCAGCTACAGATACGCAGTATTTT
>TRBV9|NA|TRBJ2-7|NA
CASSASLQGTYEQYF
TGTGCCAGCAGCGCCTCCCTCCAGGGGACCTACGAGCAGTACTTC
>TRBV11-3|NA|TRBJ1-6|NA
CASSSRSSYNSPLHF
TGTGCCAGCAGCTCCAGGAGCTCCTATAATTCACCCCTCCACTTT
>TRBV5-4|once|TRBJ2-3|TRBD2
CASSNSGGLSTDTQYF
TGTGCCAGCAGCAATAGCGGGGGCCTTAGCACAGATACGCAGTATTTT
>TRBV7-3|NA|TRBJ1-6|NA
CASSLTPDANSPLHF
TGTGCCAGCAGCTTAACGCCTGATGCTAATTCACCCCTCCACTTT
>TRBV7-3|NA|TRBJ2-3|NA
CASSLLPSQTDTQYF
TGTGCCAGCAGCTTACTCCCTAGCCAGACAGATACGCAGTATTTT
>TRBV11-2|once|TRBJ2-1|TRBD2
CASSLESGGGAERFF
TGTGCCAGCAGCTTAGAATCGGGCGGGGGGGCCGAACGGTTCTTC
>TRBV7-6|NA|TRBJ2-1|NA
CASSLGTLNEQFF
TGTGCCAGCAGCTTAGGGACCCTTAATGAGCAGTTCTTC
>TRBV10-3|NA|TRBJ1-2|NA
CAISDGYLNYGYTF
TGTGCCATCAGTGACGGCTATCTGAACTATGGCTACACCTTC
>TRBV7-2|NA|TRBJ2-7|NA
CASSLVGTTTYEQYF
TGTGCCAGCAGCTTAGTTGGGACCACCACCTACGAGCAGTACTTC
>TRBV7-3|few|TRBJ2-2|TRBD1
CASSSTGGRSGELFF
TGTGCCAGCAGCTCGACAGGGGGTAGATCCGGGGAGCTGTTTTTT
>TRBV30|NA|TRBJ1-1|NA
CAWSVYTMNTEAFF
TGTGCCTGGAGTGTTTATACAATGAACACTGAAGCTTTCTTT
>TRBV7-9|NA|TRBJ2-3|TRBD1
CASSLQRGQGVTDTQYF
TGTGCCAGCAGCTTACAAAGGGGACAGGGGGTCACAGATACGCAGTATTTT
>TRBV9|NA|TRBJ1-1|TRBD1
CASSPPGTGRTEAFF
TGTGCCAGCAGCCCCCCCGGGACAGGGAGAACTGAAGCTTTCTTT
>TRBV28|NA|TRBJ1-2|TRBD1
CASSSPNGQGNYGYTF
TGTGCCAGCAGTTCCCCTAATGGACAGGGAAACTATGGCTACACCTTC
>TRBV6-1|few|TRBJ2-3|NA
CATTQGMGTDTQYF
TGTGCCACGACTCAGGGTATGGGCACAGATACGCAGTATTTT
>TRBV30|once|TRBJ2-1|NA
CAWSYRKDNEQFF
TGTGCCTGGAGTTACCGAAAAGACAATGAGCAGTTCTTC